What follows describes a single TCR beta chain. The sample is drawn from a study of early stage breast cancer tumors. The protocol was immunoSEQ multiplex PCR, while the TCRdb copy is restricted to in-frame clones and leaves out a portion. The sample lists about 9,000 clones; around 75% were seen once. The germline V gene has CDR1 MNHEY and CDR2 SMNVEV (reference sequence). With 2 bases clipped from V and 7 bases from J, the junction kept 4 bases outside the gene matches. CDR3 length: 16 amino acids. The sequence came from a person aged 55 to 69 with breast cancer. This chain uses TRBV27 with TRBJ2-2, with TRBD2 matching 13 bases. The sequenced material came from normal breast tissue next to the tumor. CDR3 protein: CASSLGLAGVGGELFF. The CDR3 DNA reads TGTGCCAGCAGTTTAGGACTAGCGGGAGTTGGCGGGGAGCTGTTTTTT.